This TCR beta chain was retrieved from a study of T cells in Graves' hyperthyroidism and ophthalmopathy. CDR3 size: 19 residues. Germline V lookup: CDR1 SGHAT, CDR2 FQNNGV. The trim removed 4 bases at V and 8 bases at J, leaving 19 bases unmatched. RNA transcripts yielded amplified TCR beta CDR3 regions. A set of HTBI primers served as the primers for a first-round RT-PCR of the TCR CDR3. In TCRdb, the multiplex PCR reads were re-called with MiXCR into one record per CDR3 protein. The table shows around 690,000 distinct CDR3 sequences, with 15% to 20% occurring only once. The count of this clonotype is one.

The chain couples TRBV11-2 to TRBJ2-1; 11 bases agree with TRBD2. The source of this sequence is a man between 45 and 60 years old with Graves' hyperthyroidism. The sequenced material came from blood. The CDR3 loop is CASSSPTSGTTARMDEQFF. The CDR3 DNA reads TGTGCCAGCAGCTCGCCGACTAGCGGGACAACCGCCCGGATGGATGAGCAGTTCTTC.